Below, one TCR beta chain is given with its context. The record originates from a study of blood T cell repertoires in COVID-19. The germline CDR1 and CDR2 sequences are SGHRS and YFSETQ. Trimming took off 5 bases at V and 3 bases at J, with 23 bases between the two ends. The CDR3 is 17 residues long. TCRdb keeps only in-frame clones here, not all; method: immunoSEQ multiplex PCR. The data show 250,000 to 300,000 clones, 89% seen once. The sequencing input was peripheral blood. The TCR sequence derives from a woman aged 25 to 39 with COVID-19, enrolled during active disease. This chain joins TRBV5-1 and TRBJ2-5; weak D call: TRBD2 (6 bases). CDR3 DNA: TGCGCCAGCAGGGAGACCCCAGGAATAGCGGCCGAAGAGACCCAGTACTTC. Amino acid sequence: CASRETPGIAAEETQYF.